Following are 7 T cell receptor beta chains from one sample sequenced in a study of cytomegalovirus exposure and HLA in healthy donors. The study ran its PCR with 60 Vbeta and 13 Jbeta primers. Generated by immunoSEQ multiplex PCR, the TCRdb table keeps only in-frame clones and is missing some. The sample has some 66,000 clones, about 79% seen once. Sequences were obtained from PBMCs. All receptors derive from a man in his sixties in good health and CMV-seropositive.

The chain recombines TRBV7-8 with TRBJ2-7; TRBD1 matches 8 bases. The CDR3 is 18 residues long. CDR1 SGHVS and CDR2 FQNEAQ come from the germline V gene. The V segment lost 1 base and the J segment 2 bases; nucleotides outside the gene matches: 13. CDR3 in DNA: TGTGCCAGCAGCTTAGTTAGGGACAGGAGGTCAGGGGCCTACGAGCAGTACTTC. Its protein is CASSLVRDRRSGAYEQYF.

This clone has just one count. V gene TRBV2 combines with J gene TRBJ1-2; TRBD1 agrees at 7 bases. V lost 3 bases to trimming and J lost 8 bases; unmatched junction nucleotides: 9. The CDR3 is 14 amino acids. The germline V gene encodes CDR1 SNHLY and CDR2 FYNNEI. This CDR3 reads CASSEGIGGDGYTF. CDR3 in DNA: TGTGCCAGCAGTGAGGGGATAGGGGGCGACGGCTACACCTTC.

This clone was detected once. V usage is TRBV7-9 and J usage is TRBJ2-7, with 7 bases identical to TRBD1. Trimming removed 1 base from V and 1 base from J; junction bases left unmatched: 10. CDR1 SEHNR and CDR2 FQNEAQ come from the germline V gene (reference sequence). This CDR3 has 17 amino acids. DNA for the CDR3: TGTGCCAGCAGCTTAGAAGCCCTTGGACAGGCATCCTACGAGCAGTACTTC. Translating it yields CASSLEALGQASYEQYF.

The chain uses TRBV14 and TRBJ2-1, with 8 nucleotides matching TRBD1. Germline values: CDR1 SGHDN, CDR2 FVKESK. Trimming removed 4 bases from V and 4 bases from J; junction bases left unmatched: 3. This CDR3 has 14 residues. The CDR3 nucleotides read TGTGCCAGCAGCCGCGGGACAGGTTACAATGAGCAGTTCTTC. As protein: CASSRGTGYNEQFF.

The V call is TRBV11-3, the J call TRBJ1-2; 8 nucleotides agree with TRBD1. Germline CDR1 SGHNT, CDR2 YENEEA. V trimming: 1 base; J trimming: 2 bases; junction bases outside the gene matches: 0. This CDR3 has 14 residues. The CDR3 loop reads CASSLGDRNYGYTF. Written as DNA, the CDR3 is TGTGCCAGCAGCTTAGGGGACAGGAACTATGGCTACACCTTC.

This clone was picked up a small number of times. The rearrangement uses TRBV27 and TRBJ2-1; 7 bases are a match to TRBD2. Germline V gives CDR1 MNHEY, CDR2 SMNVEV (reference sequence). The CDR3 has 14 amino acids. The trim removed 4 bases at V and 3 bases at J, leaving 3 bases unmatched. The CDR3 sequence is CASSYGGNYNEQFF. The CDR3 coding sequence is TGTGCCAGCAGTTACGGGGGGAACTACAATGAGCAGTTCTTC.

The chain is built from TRBV7-2 and TRBJ2-3; D gene unclear. Germline V gives CDR1 SGHTA, CDR2 FQGNSA. Trimming took off 2 bases at V and 9 bases at J, with 6 bases between the two ends. The CDR3 is 11 residues long. The CDR3, as DNA: TGTGCCAGCAGCTTATCCGTGACGCAGTATTTT. This sequence encodes CASSLSVTQYF.